The rows below give T cell receptor beta chains drawn from one sample of a study of tumor and adjacent non-tumor tissue in lung cancer. A single record per CDR3 protein comes from TCRdb applying MiXCR to the multiplex PCR reads. The sample holds about 75,000 distinct CDR3 sequences, around 70% seen once. The sequenced sample was distant non-tumor lung tissue. These receptors all come from a woman aged 50 to 60 with non-small cell lung cancer. The CDR3 runs from the conserved cysteine through the conserved F or W. The order of the fields is V gene, J gene, clone size, D gene, CDR3 DNA, CDR3 protein. A D gene is named only where the DNA matches it firmly. Where a row states a size, it is once, few, many or the class of an expanded clone; other rows omit it.

v_gene: TRBV12-3/TRBV12-4; j_gene: TRBJ2-2; abundance: -; d_gene: -; CDR3nt: TGTGCCAGCAGAGATCGACAAGCGGACACCGGGGAGTTGTTTTTT; CDR3aa: CASRDRQADTGELFF
v_gene: TRBV12-3/TRBV12-4; j_gene: TRBJ2-5; abundance: -; d_gene: TRBD2; CDR3nt: TGTGCCAGCAGCCGGACTAGCGGGAGTCTGGCCCACTACTTT; CDR3aa: CASSRTSGSLAHYF
v_gene: TRBV11-2; j_gene: TRBJ2-1; abundance: -; d_gene: TRBD2; CDR3nt: TGTGCCAGCAGTTCGCGACTAGCGGGAGACAATGAGCAGTTGTTC; CDR3aa: CASSSRLAGDNEQLF
v_gene: TRBV20-1; j_gene: TRBJ1-6; abundance: -; d_gene: TRBD1; CDR3nt: TGCAGCGCTAGAGACAGGGATCATAATTCACCCTTCCACTTT; CDR3aa: CSARDRDHNSPFHF
v_gene: TRBV28; j_gene: TRBJ2-1; abundance: -; d_gene: -; CDR3nt: TGTGCCAGCAGTTTATCATCCCGTTCAGCGGTGGGCTACAATGAGCAGTTCTTC; CDR3aa: CASSLSSRSAVGYNEQFF
v_gene: TRBV6-1; j_gene: TRBJ1-1; abundance: many; d_gene: TRBD1; CDR3nt: TGTGCCAGCAGGACAGGGGGTGCGCCGGTGAACACTGAAGCTTTCTTT; CDR3aa: CASRTGGAPVNTEAFF
v_gene: TRBV5-1; j_gene: TRBJ2-7; abundance: -; d_gene: -; CDR3nt: TGCGCCAGCAGCGAGGGACGGGCCTCCTACGAGCAGTACTTC; CDR3aa: CASSEGRASYEQYF
v_gene: TRBV5-1; j_gene: TRBJ2-5; abundance: few; d_gene: -; CDR3nt: TGCGCCAGCAGCCTGAGGACAGACCAAGAGACCCAGTACTTC; CDR3aa: CASSLRTDQETQYF
v_gene: TRBV7-9; j_gene: TRBJ2-5; abundance: few; d_gene: -; CDR3nt: TGTGCCAGCAACTTAGGGGCCAACCAAGAGACCCAGTACTTC; CDR3aa: CASNLGANQETQYF
v_gene: TRBV6-6; j_gene: TRBJ1-2; abundance: -; d_gene: -; CDR3nt: TGTGCCAGCAATTACTCGCCGCAGGGGACTCTTGGCTACACCTTC; CDR3aa: CASNYSPQGTLGYTF
v_gene: TRBV20-1; j_gene: TRBJ1-2; abundance: -; d_gene: -; CDR3nt: TGCACTAGACGACAAAACTCTAACTATGGCTACACCTTC; CDR3aa: CTRRQNSNYGYTF
v_gene: TRBV11-2; j_gene: TRBJ2-7; abundance: few; d_gene: -; CDR3nt: TGTACTAGCAGCTTAACCCTTTGGAACGACGAGCAGTACTTT; CDR3aa: CTSSLTLWNDEQYF
v_gene: TRBV11-1; j_gene: TRBJ1-1; abundance: few; d_gene: -; CDR3nt: TGTGTCAGCAGTTTTCCGGGACGGGGGGCTTTTGAAGCTTTCTTT; CDR3aa: CVSSFPGRGAFEAFF
v_gene: TRBV20-1; j_gene: TRBJ2-5; abundance: -; d_gene: -; CDR3nt: TGCAGTGCTAGAGATTGGAGTAGTGGGACCGCGTACCAAGAGACCCAGTACTTC; CDR3aa: CSARDWSSGTAYQETQYF
v_gene: TRBV6-6; j_gene: TRBJ2-1; abundance: -; d_gene: TRBD1; CDR3nt: TGTGCCATCAGGACAGGGGGCAATGAGCATTTCTTC; CDR3aa: CAIRTGGNEHFF
v_gene: TRBV6-2/TRBV6-3; j_gene: TRBJ2-1; abundance: many; d_gene: -; CDR3nt: TGTGCCAGCAGTTACTCGGCACAAAACAGGGACAATGAGCAGTTCTTC; CDR3aa: CASSYSAQNRDNEQFF
v_gene: TRBV29-1; j_gene: TRBJ2-1; abundance: many; d_gene: TRBD2; CDR3nt: TGCAGCGTTGTAGCGGGGCCCGCCTACAATGAGCAGTTCTTC; CDR3aa: CSVVAGPAYNEQFF
v_gene: TRBV20-1; j_gene: TRBJ2-7; abundance: -; d_gene: TRBD1; CDR3nt: TGCAGTGCCAGGGACAGGGACTACGAGCCGTACTTC; CDR3aa: CSARDRDYEPYF
v_gene: TRBV12-3/TRBV12-4; j_gene: TRBJ2-2; abundance: -; d_gene: -; CDR3nt: TGTGCCAGCTGTTTATGGACCCCTGTCCAAAACACCGGGGAGCTGTTTTTT; CDR3aa: CASCLWTPVQNTGELFF
v_gene: TRBV5-1; j_gene: TRBJ2-1; abundance: few; d_gene: TRBD2; CDR3nt: TGCGCCAGCAGGCGGGAGGGGAATGAGCAGTTCTTC; CDR3aa: CASRREGNEQFF
v_gene: TRBV11-2; j_gene: TRBJ1-1; abundance: -; d_gene: TRBD1; CDR3nt: TGTGCCAGCAGCTTTCCGGGACAGGGGGATTTTGAAGCTCTCTTT; CDR3aa: CASSFPGQGDFEALF
v_gene: TRBV11-2; j_gene: TRBJ2-1; abundance: -; d_gene: TRBD2; CDR3nt: TGTGCCAGCAGCTTCGGGACTAGCGGGAATGAGCAGGTCTTC; CDR3aa: CASSFGTSGNEQVF
v_gene: TRBV7-8; j_gene: TRBJ1-5; abundance: many; d_gene: -; CDR3nt: TGTGCCAGCAGCTTAGGGGCACCCCTAAGCAATCAGCCCCAGCATTTT; CDR3aa: CASSLGAPLSNQPQHF
v_gene: TRBV5-6; j_gene: TRBJ2-1; abundance: -; d_gene: TRBD2; CDR3nt: TGTGCCAGCAACTCGGGACTAGCGAACTACAATGAACAGTTCTTC; CDR3aa: CASNSGLANYNEQFF
v_gene: TRBV20-1; j_gene: TRBJ2-1; abundance: -; d_gene: TRBD2; CDR3nt: TGCAGTCCGGGATTAGCGGGAAACATTGAGCAGTTCTTC; CDR3aa: CSPGLAGNIEQFF
v_gene: TRBV19; j_gene: TRBJ2-7; abundance: -; d_gene: TRBD2; CDR3nt: TGTGCCAGTAGCCTCGGACTAGTATACGAGCAGTACTTC; CDR3aa: CASSLGLVYEQYF
v_gene: TRBV11-2; j_gene: TRBJ2-1; abundance: -; d_gene: -; CDR3nt: TGTGCCAGCAGCTTTCTAGCGCCAGCCGCCTACAATGAGAAGTTCTTC; CDR3aa: CASSFLAPAAYNEKFF
v_gene: TRBV20-1; j_gene: TRBJ2-7; abundance: many; d_gene: -; CDR3nt: TGCAGTGCTAGAGATCGGAAGCGGTCCTACGAGCAGTACTTC; CDR3aa: CSARDRKRSYEQYF
v_gene: TRBV29-1; j_gene: TRBJ2-1; abundance: -; d_gene: -; CDR3nt: TGCAACGTGGTCCTATTCTCCTACGATGAGCAGTTCTTC; CDR3aa: CNVVLFSYDEQFF
v_gene: TRBV24-1; j_gene: TRBJ2-5; abundance: few; d_gene: TRBD1; CDR3nt: TGTGCCACCAGTGACCCTGACAGGGGGCGAGAGACCCAGTACTTC; CDR3aa: CATSDPDRGRETQYF
v_gene: TRBV28; j_gene: TRBJ2-1; abundance: -; d_gene: -; CDR3nt: TGTGCCAGCAGTCTGTTCAGAGGGGCAGTGAAGAACAATGAGCAGTTCTTC; CDR3aa: CASSLFRGAVKNNEQFF
v_gene: TRBV11-2; j_gene: TRBJ2-1; abundance: -; d_gene: TRBD2; CDR3nt: TGTGTCAACAGCTTTAATCCTAGCGGGAACTATGAGCAGTTCTTC; CDR3aa: CVNSFNPSGNYEQFF
v_gene: TRBV20-1; j_gene: TRBJ2-1; abundance: medium-sized; d_gene: -; CDR3nt: TGCAGTGGGACTTTGTCCTACAATGAGCAGTTCTTC; CDR3aa: CSGTLSYNEQFF
v_gene: TRBV20-1; j_gene: TRBJ2-1; abundance: -; d_gene: -; CDR3nt: TGCAGTGCTAGAAGTGTCGAGAGACCCACCAATGAGCAGTTCTTC; CDR3aa: CSARSVERPTNEQFF
v_gene: TRBV20-1; j_gene: TRBJ2-1; abundance: -; d_gene: TRBD2; CDR3nt: TGCAGTGCTGGGAGACTAGCGGTGAGCTCCTACGATGAGCAGTTCTTC; CDR3aa: CSAGRLAVSSYDEQFF
v_gene: TRBV6-6; j_gene: TRBJ2-1; abundance: -; d_gene: TRBD1; CDR3nt: TGTGCCAGCAGGACAGGGGGCAGTGACCAGTTCTTC; CDR3aa: CASRTGGSDQFF
v_gene: TRBV29-1; j_gene: TRBJ2-5; abundance: many; d_gene: -; CDR3nt: TGCAGCGTTGAAGACATATACAGCGGGGAGACCCAGTACTTC; CDR3aa: CSVEDIYSGETQYF
v_gene: TRBV12-3/TRBV12-4; j_gene: TRBJ2-7; abundance: many; d_gene: -; CDR3nt: TGTGCCAGCAGTACACACCAGGGGCACTACGAGCAGTACTTC; CDR3aa: CASSTHQGHYEQYF
v_gene: TRBV12-3/TRBV12-4; j_gene: TRBJ2-3; abundance: -; d_gene: TRBD2; CDR3nt: TGTGCCAGCAGTAGAGGACGGGGGGGGAGCACAGATACGCAGTATTTT; CDR3aa: CASSRGRGGSTDTQYF
v_gene: TRBV20-1; j_gene: TRBJ2-3; abundance: -; d_gene: -; CDR3nt: TGCAGTGCCAGGTCGGCTAGCGTGCACACAGGTACGCAGTATTTT; CDR3aa: CSARSASVHTGTQYF
v_gene: TRBV20-1; j_gene: TRBJ2-1; abundance: -; d_gene: TRBD2; CDR3nt: TGCAGTCCAACGGGGACTAACGGAGACTACAATGTGCAGTTCTTC; CDR3aa: CSPTGTNGDYNVQFF
v_gene: TRBV18; j_gene: TRBJ1-5; abundance: -; d_gene: -; CDR3nt: TGTGCCAGCTCACCGGCTAGGATGGACCAGCCCCAGCATTTT; CDR3aa: CASSPARMDQPQHF
v_gene: TRBV11-3; j_gene: TRBJ2-2; abundance: -; d_gene: TRBD2; CDR3nt: TGTGTCAGTAGCTCCGGGGGAGGGGTACCCGAGGAGCTGTTTTTT; CDR3aa: CVSSSGGGVPEELFF
v_gene: TRBV4-3; j_gene: TRBJ2-7; abundance: -; d_gene: -; CDR3nt: TGCGTCAGCAGCCAAGATCGGGCGAGAGGCTACGAGCAGTACTTC; CDR3aa: CVSSQDRARGYEQYF
v_gene: TRBV6-1; j_gene: TRBJ2-4; abundance: -; d_gene: -; CDR3nt: TGTGTAAGCAGTGAAGGGTCTGGACAAATAAACATTCAGTACTTC; CDR3aa: CVSSEGSGQINIQYF
v_gene: TRBV20-1; j_gene: TRBJ2-1; abundance: -; d_gene: TRBD2; CDR3nt: TGCAGCGCTAGAGTGGGCGGGAGGGTTCCCTCCTACAATGAGCAGTTCTTC; CDR3aa: CSARVGGRVPSYNEQFF
v_gene: TRBV20-1; j_gene: TRBJ2-1; abundance: large; d_gene: -; CDR3nt: TGCAGTGCTAGATGGACTTCAAATGAGCAGTTCTTC; CDR3aa: CSARWTSNEQFF